This T cell receptor beta chain was obtained from a study of CD8 T cells in ankylosing spondylitis. TCRdb re-called the 5' RACE reads with MiXCR, one entry per CDR3 protein. The data contain 35,000 to 50,000 distinct CDR3 sequences, 9.5% to 11% of them singletons. Germline CDR1 and CDR2: DFQATT and SNEGSKA (reference sequence). This CDR3 is 15 amino acids long. Broader study findings: Matched ankylosing spondylitis synovial fluid reportedly contained a significantly enriched population of disease-linked clones.

In its sample, this clonotype is medium-sized. Its cognate antigen is unknown. The genes are TRBV20-1 and TRBJ2-7; the match to TRBD2 covers 8 bases. The sequence was obtained from a male donor with ankylosing spondylitis or in good health (not recorded which). Material for sequencing was blood, either unsorted or a sorted T cell fraction (not recorded which). CDR3 loop: CSAAGLALGSYEQYF. The CDR3 DNA follows: TGCAGCGCCGCCGGACTAGCCCTGGGATCCTACGAGCAGTACTTC.